This T cell receptor (beta chain) stems from a study of T cell responses to AZD1222 COVID-19 vaccine. General study points: Sampling captured repertoires only after the peak T cell response. Donors were largely white British and mainly female; clonal diversity was possibly underestimated. At 160-218 and 743-854, vaccine-associated CD4 TCRs were dominant, and they spanned spike.

Analyses pooled second doses at about 4 or about 12 weeks. With regard to this clone: Its specificity is not known.

V was shortened by 0 bases and J by 5 bases, with 14 bases between the two germline ends. The CDR3 sequence is 15 residues long. Germline loops: CDR1 SGHRS, CDR2 YFSETQ. TCRdb's copy holds only in-frame clones and misses some; the assay was immunoSEQ multiplex PCR. Here the sample spans roughly 70,000 clones, 87% being singletons. Sequences were derived from peripheral blood, sampled 28 days after the second AZD1222 dose. The TCR sequence derives from an adult who received the AZD1222 COVID-19 vaccine. J is TRBJ1-1 and V is TRBV5-1, with a possible D match to TRBD1 (5 bases). CDR3 bases: TGCGCCAGCAGCTTGGCCGCGGTCGGGGGTACTGAAGCTTTCTTT. This translates into CASSLAAVGGTEAFF.